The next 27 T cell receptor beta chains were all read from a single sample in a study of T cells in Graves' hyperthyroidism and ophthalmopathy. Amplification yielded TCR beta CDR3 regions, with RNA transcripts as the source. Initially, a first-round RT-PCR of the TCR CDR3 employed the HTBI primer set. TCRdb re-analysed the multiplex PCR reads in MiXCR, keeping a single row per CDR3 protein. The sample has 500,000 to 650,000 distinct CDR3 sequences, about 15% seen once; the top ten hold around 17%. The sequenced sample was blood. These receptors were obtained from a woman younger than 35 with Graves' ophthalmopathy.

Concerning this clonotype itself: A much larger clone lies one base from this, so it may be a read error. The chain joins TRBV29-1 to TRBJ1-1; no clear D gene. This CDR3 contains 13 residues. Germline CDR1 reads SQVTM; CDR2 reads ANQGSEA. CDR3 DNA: TGCAACGTTGAAGGGCGGTGGTACACTGAAGCTTTCTTT. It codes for CNVEGRWYTEAFF.

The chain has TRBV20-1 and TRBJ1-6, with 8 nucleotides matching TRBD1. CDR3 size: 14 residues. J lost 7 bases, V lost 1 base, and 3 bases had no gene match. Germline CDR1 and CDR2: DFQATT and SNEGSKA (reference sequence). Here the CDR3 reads CSARGQGKNSPLHF. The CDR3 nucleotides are TGCAGTGCTAGAGGACAGGGGAAAAATTCACCCCTCCACTTT.

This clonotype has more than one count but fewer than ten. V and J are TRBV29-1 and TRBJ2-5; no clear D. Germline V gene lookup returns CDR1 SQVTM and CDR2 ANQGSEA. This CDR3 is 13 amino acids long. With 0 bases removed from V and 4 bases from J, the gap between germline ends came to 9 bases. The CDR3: CSVEEPIRETQYF. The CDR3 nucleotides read TGCAGCGTTGAAGAGCCAATTAGAGAGACCCAGTACTTC.

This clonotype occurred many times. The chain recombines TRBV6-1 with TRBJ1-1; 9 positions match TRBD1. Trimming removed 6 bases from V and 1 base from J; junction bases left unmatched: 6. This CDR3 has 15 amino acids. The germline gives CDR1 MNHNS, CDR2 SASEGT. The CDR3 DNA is TGTGCCAGCAGGACAGGGGGTCGAGGGAACACTGAAGCTTTCTTT. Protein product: CASRTGGRGNTEAFF.

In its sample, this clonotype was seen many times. CDR3 in DNA: TGTGCCAGCAGACTGGGACTAGCGGGAGGGCCTAGAGAGACCCAGTACTTC. Its translation is CASRLGLAGGPRETQYF. The chain joins TRBV2 to TRBJ2-5; 16 nucleotides match TRBD2. J lost 4 bases, V lost 6 bases, and 8 bases had no gene match. Per germline, CDR1 SNHLY and CDR2 FYNNEI. The length of the CDR3 is 17 residues.

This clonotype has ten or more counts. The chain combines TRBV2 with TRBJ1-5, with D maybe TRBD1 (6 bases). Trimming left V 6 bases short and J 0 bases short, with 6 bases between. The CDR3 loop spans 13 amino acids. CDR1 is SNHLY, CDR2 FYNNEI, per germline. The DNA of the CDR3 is TGTGCCAGCAGGGACAGTAGCAATCAGCCCCAGCATTTT. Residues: CASRDSSNQPQHF.

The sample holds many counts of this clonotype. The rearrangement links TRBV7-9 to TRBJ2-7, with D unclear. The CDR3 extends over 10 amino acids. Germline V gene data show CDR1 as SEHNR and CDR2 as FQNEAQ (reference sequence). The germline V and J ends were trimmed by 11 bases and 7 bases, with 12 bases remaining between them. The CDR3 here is CAVGSGEQYF. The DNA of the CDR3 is TGTGCCGTGGGCTCCGGGGAGCAGTACTTC.

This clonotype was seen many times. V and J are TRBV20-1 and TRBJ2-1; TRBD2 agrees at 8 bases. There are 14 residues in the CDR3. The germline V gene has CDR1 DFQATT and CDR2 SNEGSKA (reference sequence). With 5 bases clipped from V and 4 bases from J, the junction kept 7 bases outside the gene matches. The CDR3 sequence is CSAQSGSRYNEQFF. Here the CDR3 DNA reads TGCAGTGCTCAAAGCGGGAGTCGGTACAATGAGCAGTTCTTC.

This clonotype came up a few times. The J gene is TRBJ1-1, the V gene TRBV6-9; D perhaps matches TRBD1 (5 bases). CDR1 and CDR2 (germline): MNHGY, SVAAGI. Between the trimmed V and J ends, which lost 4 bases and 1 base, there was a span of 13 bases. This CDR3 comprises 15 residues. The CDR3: CASSSSGGSNTEAFF. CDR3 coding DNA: TGTGCCAGCAGTTCCAGTGGGGGGTCGAACACTGAAGCTTTCTTT.

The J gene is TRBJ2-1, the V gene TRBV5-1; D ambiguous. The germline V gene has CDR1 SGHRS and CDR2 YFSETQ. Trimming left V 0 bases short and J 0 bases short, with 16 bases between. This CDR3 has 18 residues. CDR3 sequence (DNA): TGCGCCAGCAGCTTGGATCCGGCCGACCTGAGCTCCTACAATGAGCAGTTCTTC. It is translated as CASSLDPADLSSYNEQFF. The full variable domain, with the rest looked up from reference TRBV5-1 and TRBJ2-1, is KAGVTQTPRYLIKTRGQQVTLSCSPISGHRSVSWYQQTPGQGLQFLFEYFSETQRNKGNFPGRFSGRQFSNSRSEMNVSTLELGDSALYLCASSLDPADLSSYNEQFFGPGTRLTVL.

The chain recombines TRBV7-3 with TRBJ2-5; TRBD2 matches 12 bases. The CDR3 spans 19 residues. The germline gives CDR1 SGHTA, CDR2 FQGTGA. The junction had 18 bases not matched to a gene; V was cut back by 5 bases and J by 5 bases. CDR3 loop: CASSPLGGGLAGWGETQYF. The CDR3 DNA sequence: TGTGCCAGCAGCCCCCTCGGGGGTGGACTAGCGGGGTGGGGGGAGACCCAGTACTTC.

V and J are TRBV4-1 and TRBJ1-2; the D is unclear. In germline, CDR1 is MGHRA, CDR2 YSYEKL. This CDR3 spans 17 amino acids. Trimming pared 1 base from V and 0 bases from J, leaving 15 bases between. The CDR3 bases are TGCGCCAGCAGCCAAGGAACCCGTACCAACTCTAACTATGGCTACACCTTC. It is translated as CASSQGTRTNSNYGYTF.

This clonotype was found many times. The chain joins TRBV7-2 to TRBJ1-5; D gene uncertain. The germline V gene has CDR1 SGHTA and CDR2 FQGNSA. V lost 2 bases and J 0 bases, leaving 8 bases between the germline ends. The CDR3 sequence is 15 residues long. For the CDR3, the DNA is TGTGCCAGCAGCTTAATAGCTGCTAGCAATCAGCCCCAGCATTTT. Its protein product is CASSLIAASNQPQHF.

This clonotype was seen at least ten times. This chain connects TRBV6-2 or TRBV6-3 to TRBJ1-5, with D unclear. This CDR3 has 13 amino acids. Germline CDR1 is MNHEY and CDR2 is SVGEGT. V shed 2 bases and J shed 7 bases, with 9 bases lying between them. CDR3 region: CASSYGESQPQHF. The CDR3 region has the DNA TGTGCCAGCAGTTACGGCGAAAGCCAGCCCCAGCATTTT.

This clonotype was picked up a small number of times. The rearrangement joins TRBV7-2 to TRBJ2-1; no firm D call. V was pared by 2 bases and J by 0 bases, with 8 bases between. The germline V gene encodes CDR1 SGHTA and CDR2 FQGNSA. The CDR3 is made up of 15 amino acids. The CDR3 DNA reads TGTGCCAGCAGCTTATGGGGTAACTCCTACAATGAGCAGTTCTTC. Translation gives CASSLWGNSYNEQFF.

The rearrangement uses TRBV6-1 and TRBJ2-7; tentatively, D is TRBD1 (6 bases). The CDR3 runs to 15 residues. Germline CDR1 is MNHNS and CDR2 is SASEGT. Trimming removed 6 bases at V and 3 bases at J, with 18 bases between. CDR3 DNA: TGTGCCAGCAGCGGGGACACCAACTCAAACTACGAGCAGTACTTC. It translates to CASSGDTNSNYEQYF.

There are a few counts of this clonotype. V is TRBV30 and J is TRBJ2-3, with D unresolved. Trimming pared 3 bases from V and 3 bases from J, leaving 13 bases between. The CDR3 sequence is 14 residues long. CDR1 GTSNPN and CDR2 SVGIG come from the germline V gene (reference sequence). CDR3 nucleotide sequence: TGTGCCTGGAGCGCCCTGATCCGGACAGATACGCAGTATTTT. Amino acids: CAWSALIRTDTQYF.

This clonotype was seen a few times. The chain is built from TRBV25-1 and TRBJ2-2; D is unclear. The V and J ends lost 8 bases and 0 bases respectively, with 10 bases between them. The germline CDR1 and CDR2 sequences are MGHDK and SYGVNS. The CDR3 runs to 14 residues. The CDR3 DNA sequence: TGTGCCAGCTCGACCACACCGAACACCGGGGAGCTGTTTTTT. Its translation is CASSTTPNTGELFF. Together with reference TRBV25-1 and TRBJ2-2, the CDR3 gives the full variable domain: EADIYQTPRYLVIGTGKKITLECSQTMGHDKMYWYQQDPGMELHLIHYSYGVNSTEKGDLSSESTVSRIRTEHFPLTLESARPSHTSQYLCASSTTPNTGELFFGEGSRLTVL.

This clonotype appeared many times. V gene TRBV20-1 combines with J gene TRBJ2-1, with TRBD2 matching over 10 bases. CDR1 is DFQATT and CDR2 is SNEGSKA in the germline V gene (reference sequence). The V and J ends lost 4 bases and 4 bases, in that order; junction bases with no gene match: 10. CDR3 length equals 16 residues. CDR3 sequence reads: CSATPRLAGEYNEQFF. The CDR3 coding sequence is TGCAGTGCTACTCCCCGTCTAGCGGGAGAATACAATGAGCAGTTCTTC.

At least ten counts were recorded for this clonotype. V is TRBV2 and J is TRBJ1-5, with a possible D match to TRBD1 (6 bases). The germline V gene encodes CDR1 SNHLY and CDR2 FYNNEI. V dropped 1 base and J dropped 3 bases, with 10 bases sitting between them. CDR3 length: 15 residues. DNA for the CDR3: TGTGCCAGCAGTGAAGGGCCAGGGGACAATCAGCCCCAGCATTTT. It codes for CASSEGPGDNQPQHF.

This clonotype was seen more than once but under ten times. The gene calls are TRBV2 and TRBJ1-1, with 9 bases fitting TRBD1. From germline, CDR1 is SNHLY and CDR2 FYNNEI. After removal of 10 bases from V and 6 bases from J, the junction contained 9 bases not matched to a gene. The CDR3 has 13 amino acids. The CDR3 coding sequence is TGTGCCATCGGGGGACAGGGTTTCGCTGAAGCTTTCTTT. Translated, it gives CAIGGQGFAEAFF.

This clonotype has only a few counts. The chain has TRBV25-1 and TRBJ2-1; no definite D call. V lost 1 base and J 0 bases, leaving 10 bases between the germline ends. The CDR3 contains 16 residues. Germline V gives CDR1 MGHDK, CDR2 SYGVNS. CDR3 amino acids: CASSESQTPSYNEQFF. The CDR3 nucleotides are TGTGCCAGCAGTGAATCTCAGACCCCCTCCTACAATGAGCAGTTCTTC.

The CDR3 protein is CASSLAGTLINYGYTF. The CDR3 nucleotides are TGTGCCAGCAGCTTAGCAGGGACACTGATTAACTATGGCTACACCTTC. The chain carries TRBV5-8 and TRBJ1-2, with D possibly being TRBD1 (6 bases). The ends were cut back, 2 bases at V and 1 base at J, with 15 bases in the middle. The CDR3 is 16 residues long. Germline V gives CDR1 SGHTS, CDR2 YDEGEE.

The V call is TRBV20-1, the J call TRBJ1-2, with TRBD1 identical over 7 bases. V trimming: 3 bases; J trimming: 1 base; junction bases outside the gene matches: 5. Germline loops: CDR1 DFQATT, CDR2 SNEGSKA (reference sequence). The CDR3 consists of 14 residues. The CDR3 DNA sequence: TGCAGTGCTAGCTGGGACAGATATAACTATGGCTACACCTTC. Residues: CSASWDRYNYGYTF.

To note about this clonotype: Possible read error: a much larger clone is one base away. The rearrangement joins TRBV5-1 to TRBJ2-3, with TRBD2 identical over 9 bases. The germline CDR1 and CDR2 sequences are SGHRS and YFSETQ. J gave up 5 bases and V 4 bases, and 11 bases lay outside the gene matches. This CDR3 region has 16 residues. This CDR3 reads CASSPRGGEDGDTQYF. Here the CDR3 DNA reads TGCGCCAGCAGCCCGCGGGGGGGAGAGGACGGAGATACGCAGTATTTT.

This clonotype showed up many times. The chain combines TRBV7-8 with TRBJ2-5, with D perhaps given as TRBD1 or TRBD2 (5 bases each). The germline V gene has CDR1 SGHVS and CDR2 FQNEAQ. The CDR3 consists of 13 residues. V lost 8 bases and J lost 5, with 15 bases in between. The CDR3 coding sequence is TGTGCCAGCTCCCCGATGGGGGTGGAGACCCAGTACTTC. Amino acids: CASSPMGVETQYF.

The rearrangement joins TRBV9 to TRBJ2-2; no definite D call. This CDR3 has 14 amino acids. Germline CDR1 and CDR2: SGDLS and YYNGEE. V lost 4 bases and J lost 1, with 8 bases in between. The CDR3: CASSFLENTGELFF. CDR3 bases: TGTGCCAGCAGCTTTTTGGAGAACACCGGGGAGCTGTTTTTT.